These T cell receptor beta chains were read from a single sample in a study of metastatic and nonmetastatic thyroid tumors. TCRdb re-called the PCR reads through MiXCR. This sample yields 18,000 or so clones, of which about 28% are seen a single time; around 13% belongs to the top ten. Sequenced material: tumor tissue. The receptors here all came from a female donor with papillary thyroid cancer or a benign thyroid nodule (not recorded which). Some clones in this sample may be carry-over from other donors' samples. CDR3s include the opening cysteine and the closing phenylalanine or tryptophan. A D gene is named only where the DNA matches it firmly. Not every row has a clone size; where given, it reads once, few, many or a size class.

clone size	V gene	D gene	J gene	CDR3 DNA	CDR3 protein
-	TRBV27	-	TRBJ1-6	TGTGCCAGCAGTCCGAACCGTGGGGGGTCACCCCTCCACTTT	CASSPNRGGSPLHF
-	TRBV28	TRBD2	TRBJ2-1	TGTGCCAGCAGTCAATCCTTGGGGGGGAGAGAGCAGTTCTTC	CASSQSLGGREQFF
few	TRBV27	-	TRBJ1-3	TGTGCCAGCAGTTTCCGGAGCTCTGGAAACACCATATATTTT	CASSFRSSGNTIYF
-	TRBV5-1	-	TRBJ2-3	TGTGCCAGCAGCGCAAGGGACACCACAGATACGCAGTATTTT	CASSARDTTDTQYF
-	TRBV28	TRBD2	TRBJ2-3	TGTGCCAGCATTCCCACAGCGGGAGGGCCGTACGGCAGAGATACGCAGTATTTT	CASIPTAGGPYGRDTQYF
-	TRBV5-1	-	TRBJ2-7	TGCGCCAGCAGCTCAACCTACGAGCAGTACTTC	CASSSTYEQYF
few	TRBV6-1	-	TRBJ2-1	TGTGCCAGCAGTGAAAGGGAGGAGGGACACAATGAGCAGTTCTTC	CASSEREEGHNEQFF
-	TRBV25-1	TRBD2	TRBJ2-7	TGTGCCAGCAGTGAGACGACTAGCGGGGGCTCTTACGAGCAGTACTTC	CASSETTSGGSYEQYF
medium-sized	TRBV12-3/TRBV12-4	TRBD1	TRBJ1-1	TGTGCCAGCAGTAAACAGGGGCGCACTGAAGCTTTCTTT	CASSKQGRTEAFF
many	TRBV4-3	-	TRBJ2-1	TGCGCCAGCAGCCAGACATTTGATCTTGAGAGCGATGAGCAGTTCTTC	CASSQTFDLESDEQFF
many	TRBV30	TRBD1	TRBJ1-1	TGTGCCTGGAGAGGAGACGACAGGGAGAATACTGAAGCTTTCTTT	CAWRGDDRENTEAFF
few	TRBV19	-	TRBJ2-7	TGTGCCAGTAGTCCGGTCAGGGGAGAGCAGTACTTC	CASSPVRGEQYF
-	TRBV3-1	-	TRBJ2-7	TGTGCCAGCAGCCAATCTAGTAGCGAGCAGTACTTC	CASSQSSSEQYF
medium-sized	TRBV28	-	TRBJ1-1	TGTGCCAGCAGGGAATCGGACAGAAACACTGAAGCTTTCTTT	CASRESDRNTEAFF
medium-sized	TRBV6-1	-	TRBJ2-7	TGTGCCAGCAGTGAAAACTACTACTACGAGCAGTACTTC	CASSENYYYEQYF
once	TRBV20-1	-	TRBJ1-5	TGCAGTGCTAGAGGAGGGGTTGTGGATCAGCCCCAGCATTTT	CSARGGVVDQPQHF
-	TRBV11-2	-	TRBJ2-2	TGTGCCAGCAGCTTATACTCGAACACCGGGGAGCTGTTTTTT	CASSLYSNTGELFF
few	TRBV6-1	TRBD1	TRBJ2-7	TGTGCCAGCATAGACAGGGGGCTCGCGCAGTACTTC	CASIDRGLAQYF
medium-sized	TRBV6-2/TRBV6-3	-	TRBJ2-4	TGTGCCAGCAGTTACTCTGTGGCCGGGGATAGGCCGGACAAAAACATTCAGTACTTC	CASSYSVAGDRPDKNIQYF
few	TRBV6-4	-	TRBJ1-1	TGTGCCAGCAGTGAACAGGGTAGCACTGAAGCTTTCTTT	CASSEQGSTEAFF
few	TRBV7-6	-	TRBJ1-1	TGTGCCAGCAGCTTAGAGGCCGTGAACACTGAAGCTTTCTTT	CASSLEAVNTEAFF
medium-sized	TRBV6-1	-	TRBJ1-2	TGTGCCAGCAGTGAAGGGACAGCAACAAGACTTAACTATGGCTACACCTTC	CASSEGTATRLNYGYTF
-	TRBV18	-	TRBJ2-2	TGTGCCAGCTCACCACCGTCCGGGGAGCTGTTTTTT	CASSPPSGELFF
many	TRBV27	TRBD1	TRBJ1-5	TGTGCCAGCAGCCCTGACAGGGCGGCTCAGCCCCAGCATTTT	CASSPDRAAQPQHF
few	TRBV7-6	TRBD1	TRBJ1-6	TGTGCCAGCAGCCCTGGGACAGGGTTGAATTCACCCCTCCACTTT	CASSPGTGLNSPLHF
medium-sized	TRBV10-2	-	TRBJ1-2	TGCGCCAGCAGTTTCGGCTTTAACTATGGCTACACCTTC	CASSFGFNYGYTF
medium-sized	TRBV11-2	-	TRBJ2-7	TGTGCCAGCAGCTTTGGGCCGAGCTACGAGCAGTACTTC	CASSFGPSYEQYF
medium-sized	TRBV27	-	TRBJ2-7	TGTGCCAGCAGTTTATACCCAGCCGGGGCCTACGAGCAGTACTTC	CASSLYPAGAYEQYF
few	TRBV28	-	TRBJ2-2	TGTGCCAGCCTACGACGAGGTGACACCGGGGAGCTGTTTTTT	CASLRRGDTGELFF
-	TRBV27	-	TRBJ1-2	TGTGCCAGCAGTTTCGGCCCCCCCGACTATGGCTACACCTTC	CASSFGPPDYGYTF